These 17 T cell receptor beta chains originate from one sample sequenced in a study of blood T cell repertoires in COVID-19. The data were produced by immunoSEQ multiplex PCR, yet TCRdb's version contains in-frame clones alone and is incomplete. The sample lists about 92,000 clones, roughly 70% seen once, with about 22% in the top ten. The sequenced sample was peripheral blood. Source of these receptors: a woman in her sixties or seventies in a cohort sampled during active or convalescent COVID-19.

This chain connects TRBV25-1 to TRBJ1-1; no reliable D call. The germline V gene encodes CDR1 MGHDK and CDR2 SYGVNS. The V and J ends lost 5 bases and 1 base respectively, with 14 bases between them. The CDR3 totals 15 residues. CDR3 region: CASSPPLTGNTEAFF. The DNA of the CDR3 is TGTGCCAGCAGTCCCCCCCTAACGGGGAACACTGAAGCTTTCTTT.

The rearrangement joins TRBV27 to TRBJ1-1; 10 bases are shared with TRBD1. CDR3 length equals 15 residues. V lost 6 bases, J lost 5 bases, and 9 bases stayed unmatched. In germline, CDR1 is MNHEY, CDR2 SMNVEV (reference sequence). The CDR3 is CASRTFDRGPTEAFF. The CDR3 coding sequence is TGTGCCAGCAGGACGTTTGACAGGGGGCCAACTGAAGCTTTCTTT.

This clone was counted at least ten times. J is TRBJ2-1 and V is TRBV19; D remains ambiguous. The CDR3 covers 14 residues. Germline values: CDR1 LNHDA, CDR2 SQIVND (reference sequence). The V end lost 4 bases, the J end lost 3 bases, and 10 bases lay between the germline ends. The CDR3 region has the DNA TGTGCCAGTAGTACCGGAGTCCTCTACAATGAGCAGTTCTTC. Encoded protein: CASSTGVLYNEQFF.

The J gene is TRBJ2-5, the V gene TRBV27, with TRBD1 identical over 9 bases. The V and J ends lost 3 bases and 2 bases, in that order; junction bases with no gene match: 4. CDR1 MNHEY and CDR2 SMNVEV come from the germline V gene (reference sequence). CDR3 size: 15 residues. The CDR3 DNA is TGTGCCAGCAGTTTGACAGGGGGTAGGCAAGAGACCCAGTACTTC. This codes for CASSLTGGRQETQYF.

J is TRBJ1-1 and V is TRBV2, with a tentative D call TRBD1 (5 bases). V was cut by 6 bases and J by 1 base, with 12 bases left in between. The germline V gene has CDR1 SNHLY and CDR2 FYNNEI. The CDR3 consists of 14 residues. CDR3 sequence: CASSPRQGNTEAFF. CDR3 coding DNA: TGTGCCAGCAGCCCCCGGCAGGGGAACACTGAAGCTTTCTTT.

The count of this clone is one. The chain links TRBV19 to TRBJ2-1; D might be TRBD2 (6 bases). Germline assignment: CDR1 LNHDA and CDR2 SQIVND (reference sequence). The ends were cut back, 11 bases at V and 0 bases at J, with 14 bases in the middle. CDR3 length equals 14 residues. The CDR3 DNA sequence: TGTGCCGCTGGCGGGGTCAGCTCCTACAATGAGCAGTTCTTC. This encodes CAAGGVSSYNEQFF.

V gene TRBV6-5 combines with J gene TRBJ1-5; possibly TRBD1 for D (6 bases). Germline V lookup: CDR1 MNHEY, CDR2 SVGAGI. The CDR3 spans 14 residues. The V end lost 7 bases, the J end lost 5 bases, and 15 bases lay between the germline ends. CDR3 residues: CASTWGQSDQPQHF. CDR3 bases: TGTGCCAGCACGTGGGGGCAAAGTGATCAGCCCCAGCATTTT.

CDR3 loop: CASSLERTTDTQYF. The CDR3 nucleotides are TGCGCCAGCAGCTTGGAGAGGACAACAGATACGCAGTATTTT. The rearrangement joins TRBV5-1 to TRBJ2-3, with a tentative D call TRBD1 (5 bases). Trimming stripped 0 bases from V and 3 bases from J, with 8 bases between. The CDR3 extends over 14 amino acids. CDR1 is SGHRS and CDR2 is YFSETQ in the germline V gene.

The CDR3 bases are TGCGCCAGCAGTGAGGGGTCCCGGGGGGGCGTCACAGATACGCAGTATTTT. Protein: CASSEGSRGGVTDTQYF. The chain is built from TRBV10-1 and TRBJ2-3; 8 bases map to TRBD2. CDR3 size: 17 residues. V gave up 2 bases and J gave up 2 bases; unmatched junction bases: 9. CDR1 and CDR2 from the germline V gene are WNHNN and SYGVQD (reference sequence).

This chain connects TRBV5-5 to TRBJ2-3; D is unresolved. CDR3 length: 12 residues. Trimming removed 0 bases from V and 4 bases from J, with 3 bases in between. Germline CDR1 and CDR2: SGHKS and YYEKEE (reference sequence). CDR3 sequence: CASSLVSDTQYF. The DNA of the CDR3 is TGTGCCAGCAGCTTGGTATCAGATACGCAGTATTTT.

J is TRBJ1-1 and V is TRBV5-1; D possibly corresponds to TRBD1 (5 bases). The V end lost 4 bases, the J end lost 0 bases, and 13 bases lay between the germline ends. Germline CDR1 and CDR2: SGHRS and YFSETQ. The CDR3 has 15 residues. In nucleotides, the CDR3 is TGCGCCAGCAGCAGGGACGGGGGACTGAACACTGAAGCTTTCTTT. Translating it yields CASSRDGGLNTEAFF.

V and J are TRBV6-5 and TRBJ2-1; the D gene is possibly TRBD2 (5 bases). Germline V gene data show CDR1 as MNHEY and CDR2 as SVGAGI. This CDR3 contains 14 residues. The ends were cut back, 5 bases at V and 6 bases at J, with 14 bases in the middle. The DNA for the CDR3 is TGTGCCAGCAGTCCAAGGAGGCAGTCCAATGAGCAGTTCTTC. Translated: CASSPRRQSNEQFF.

The chain joins TRBV5-1 to TRBJ2-5; 7 bases are shared with TRBD1. In germline, CDR1 is SGHRS, CDR2 YFSETQ. CDR3 length: 13 amino acids. Trimming cost V 4 bases and J 5 bases; bases outside gene matches: 5. This CDR3 reads CASSGGQWETQYF. The DNA of the CDR3 is TGCGCCAGCAGCGGGGGACAGTGGGAGACCCAGTACTTC. The full variable domain, its missing parts supplied by reference TRBV5-1 and TRBJ2-5, is KAGVTQTPRYLIKTRGQQVTLSCSPISGHRSVSWYQQTPGQGLQFLFEYFSETQRNKGNFPGRFSGRQFSNSRSEMNVSTLELGDSALYLCASSGGQWETQYFGPGTRLLVL.

The CDR3 sequence is CAWSYPWTGKNIQYF. The CDR3 DNA is TGTGCCTGGAGCTATCCTTGGACAGGGAAAAACATTCAGTACTTC. The chain couples TRBV30 to TRBJ2-4; 8 bases are a match to TRBD1. CDR1 GTSNPN and CDR2 SVGIG come from the germline V gene (reference sequence). After removal of 3 bases from V and 4 bases from J, the junction contained 8 bases not matched to a gene. CDR3 length: 15 residues.

The rearrangement joins TRBV18 to TRBJ2-1; 11 bases are a match to TRBD2. The CDR3 contains 16 residues. J gave up 7 bases and V 6 bases, and 11 bases lay outside the gene matches. Germline values: CDR1 KGHSH, CDR2 LQKENI. CDR3 region: CASSRSSGGFWNEQFF. The DNA of the CDR3 is TGTGCCAGCTCGCGATCTAGCGGGGGGTTTTGGAATGAGCAGTTCTTC.

The gene calls are TRBV5-1 and TRBJ2-3, with D possibly matching TRBD1 (6 bases). Trimming took 2 bases from V and 5 from J, leaving 12 bases between them. CDR3 length equals 14 residues. The germline CDR1 and CDR2 sequences are SGHRS and YFSETQ. CDR3 residues: CASSLTTGKDTQYF. CDR3 DNA sequence: TGCGCCAGCAGCTTAACAACAGGGAAAGATACGCAGTATTTT. The full variable domain, in which reference TRBV5-1 and TRBJ2-3 provide the parts outside the CDR3, is KAGVTQTPRYLIKTRGQQVTLSCSPISGHRSVSWYQQTPGQGLQFLFEYFSETQRNKGNFPGRFSGRQFSNSRSEMNVSTLELGDSALYLCASSLTTGKDTQYFGPGTRLTVL.

V is TRBV3-1 (or the pseudogene TRBV3-2) and J is TRBJ2-5, with a weak D call TRBD2 (7 bases). CDR3 length equals 15 residues. Per the germline V gene, CDR1 is LGHDT and CDR2 is YNNKEL (reference sequence). Trimming removed 1 base at V and 4 bases at J, with 13 bases between. The CDR3 loop is CASSQGRGRIETQYF. The CDR3 DNA sequence: TGTGCCAGCAGCCAAGGGCGGGGGCGTATAGAGACCCAGTACTTC.